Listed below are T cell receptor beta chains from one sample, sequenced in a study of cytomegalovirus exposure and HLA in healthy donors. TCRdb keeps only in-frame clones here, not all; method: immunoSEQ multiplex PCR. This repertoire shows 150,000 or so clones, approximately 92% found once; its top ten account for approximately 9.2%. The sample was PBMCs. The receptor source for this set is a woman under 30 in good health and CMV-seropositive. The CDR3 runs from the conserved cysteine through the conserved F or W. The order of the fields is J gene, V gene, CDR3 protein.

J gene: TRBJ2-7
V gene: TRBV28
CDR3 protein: CASSLSRGDRADSYEQYF

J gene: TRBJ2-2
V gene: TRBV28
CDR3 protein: CASASTDRGRTGELFF

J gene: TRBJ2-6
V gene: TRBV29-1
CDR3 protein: CSVVPGGAYGANVLTF

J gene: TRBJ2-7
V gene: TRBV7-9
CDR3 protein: CASSSGVEQYF

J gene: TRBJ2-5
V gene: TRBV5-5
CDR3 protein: CASSLTGGAKTQYF

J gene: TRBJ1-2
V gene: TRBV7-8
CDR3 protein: CASSTGVYYGYTF

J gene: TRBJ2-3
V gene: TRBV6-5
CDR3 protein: CASSYTLDTDTQYF

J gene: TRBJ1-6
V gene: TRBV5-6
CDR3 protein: CASSLDRVGSPLHF

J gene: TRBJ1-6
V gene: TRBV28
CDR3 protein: CASSLPQGMSSPLHF

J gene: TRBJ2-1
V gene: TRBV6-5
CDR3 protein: CASSASGEQFF

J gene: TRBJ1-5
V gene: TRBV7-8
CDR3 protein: CASRPARGQGVQPQHF

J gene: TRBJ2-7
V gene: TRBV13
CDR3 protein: CASSLDGGSSYEQYF

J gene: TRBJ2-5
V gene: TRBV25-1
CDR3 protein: CASSGDSEETQYF

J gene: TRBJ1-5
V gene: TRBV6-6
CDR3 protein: CASSRQVNQPQHF

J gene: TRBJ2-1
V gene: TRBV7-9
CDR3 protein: CASSHSGGPFNEQFF

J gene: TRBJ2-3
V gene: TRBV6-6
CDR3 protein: CASTGPGGPDTQYF

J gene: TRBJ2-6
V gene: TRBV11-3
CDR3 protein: CASSLLSIRGEPRGLTF

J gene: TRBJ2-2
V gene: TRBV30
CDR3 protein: CAWSLRDRETGELFF